The rows below give T cell receptor beta chains drawn from one sample of a study of blood T cell repertoires in COVID-19. TCRdb's table, derived via immunoSEQ multiplex PCR, lists solely in-frame clones and lacks some. The sample holds approximately 88,000 clones, about four fifths seen once. The material sequenced was peripheral blood. The receptor source for this set is a man between 70 and 80 years old with COVID-19, enrolled during active disease. The CDR3 runs from the conserved cysteine through the conserved F or W. The D gene is left open where the match is weak. Rows give clone size only sometimes, using once, few, many, or a class for an expanded clone.

>TRBJ2-3|once|TRBV7-9|.
TGTGCCAGCAGCTCCAGGGGAGAGTTAGATACGCAGTATTTT
CASSSRGELDTQYF
>TRBJ1-2|.|TRBV27|TRBD1
TGTGCCAGCAGCCCCGGGACAGGCCGAAGGAACTATGGCTACACCTTC
CASSPGTGRRNYGYTF
>TRBJ1-1|.|TRBV18|.
TGTGCCAGCTCAAGGGCCGAAGGGAGCACTGAAGCTTTCTTT
CASSRAEGSTEAFF
>TRBJ2-2|.|TRBV6-5|TRBD2
TGTGCCAGCTTCTGGAGTAGCGGGGGCGCCGGGGAGCTGTTTTTT
CASFWSSGGAGELFF
>TRBJ2-1|.|TRBV4-1|TRBD2
TGCGCAAGCAGGCTAGCGGAGATCTCCTACAATGAGCAGTTCTTC
CASRLAEISYNEQFF
>TRBJ1-2|.|TRBV6-6|TRBD1
TGTGCCAGCAGTGCCGACAGGGGGCAGGTTTACGGCTACACCTTC
CASSADRGQVYGYTF
>TRBJ2-3|.|TRBV5-1|TRBD2
TGCGCCAGCAGAACCGGGACTAGCGGCCTCACAGATACGCAGTATTTT
CASRTGTSGLTDTQYF
>TRBJ1-2|.|TRBV6-5|.
TGTGCCAGCAGTTTCCCCAGGGATGGCTACACCTTC
CASSFPRDGYTF
>TRBJ1-6|.|TRBV6-5|.
TGTGCCAGCAGTCCAGGCTTGTCCAATTCACCCCTCCACTTT
CASSPGLSNSPLHF
>TRBJ1-1|.|TRBV6-2/TRBV6-3|.
TGTGCCAGCAGTTACTCGTTTAGCCACACTGAAGCTTTCTTT
CASSYSFSHTEAFF
>TRBJ1-1|.|TRBV6-2/TRBV6-3|.
TGTGCCAGCAGTTACTCAGGCAGGGGTGGAACTGAAGCTTTCTTT
CASSYSGRGGTEAFF
>TRBJ1-2|few|TRBV7-2|.
TGTGCCAGCAGCTTAGTGGGGAGGGGCGGGAAAGATGGCTACACCTTC
CASSLVGRGGKDGYTF
>TRBJ2-7|few|TRBV9|TRBD2
TGTGCCAGCGCCCGAGCGGGAGGGGACCGCGAGCAGTACTTC
CASARAGGDREQYF
>TRBJ1-5|few|TRBV4-3|TRBD1
TGCGCCAGCAGCCAAGATGTGGACAGGGGGCAGGGCAATCAGCCCCAGCATTTT
CASSQDVDRGQGNQPQHF
>TRBJ1-2|many|TRBV11-3|.
TGTGCCAGCAGCGACGGACAGTATGGCTACACCTTC
CASSDGQYGYTF
>TRBJ2-4|once|TRBV5-4|TRBD1
TGTGCCAGCAGCTCGCCCGACAGGGACCAAAACATTCAGTACTTC
CASSSPDRDQNIQYF
>TRBJ2-4|.|TRBV3-1/TRBV3-2|TRBD2
TGTGCCAGCTCACACGCGGGAGCCCTAAACATTCAGTACTTC
CASSHAGALNIQYF
>TRBJ2-2|.|TRBV10-1|.
TGCGCCAGCAGTTTCGGCGGGGAGCTGTTTTTT
CASSFGGELFF